This T cell receptor (beta chain) was documented in a study of OX40 agonist ivuxolimab in advanced cancers. The CDR3 covers 17 residues. Per germline, CDR1 MNHEY and CDR2 SMNVEV (reference sequence). Deletions cut 5 bases from V and 2 bases from J, with 16 bases between. TCRdb keeps only in-frame clones here, not all; method: immunoSEQ multiplex PCR. Counted here are about 95,000 clones, about 88% occurring once; the ten biggest clones make up roughly 0.33%. Sequencing was performed on CD4+ or CD8+ T cells sorted from blood, taken in a trial of the OX40 agonist ivuxolimab. The chain recombines TRBV27 with TRBJ2-6; a weak D match, TRBD2 (6 bases). The receptor's source is an adult with an advanced solid tumor such as melanoma, head and neck, liver or kidney cancer. CDR3 region: CASSGGLPMPGANVLTF. The CDR3 region has the DNA TGTGCCAGCAGTGGGGGACTCCCCATGCCTGGGGCCAACGTCCTGACTTTC.